This is a list of T cell receptor beta chains from one sample in a study of shared clonotypes between healthy human individuals. Assay: immunoSEQ multiplex PCR; the TCRdb copy retains only in-frame clones and omits some. The repertoire holds about 960,000 clones, with around three quarters as singletons. Sequenced material: memory CD4+ T cells sorted from blood. Receptors were obtained from a man between 18 and 29 years old in good health. Both conserved end residues are part of each CDR3.

j_gene | v_gene | CDR3aa
TRBJ1-2 | TRBV29-1 | CSVEAGQVGGYTF
TRBJ1-6 | TRBV7-2 | CASISHLGQFNSPLHF
TRBJ2-7 | TRBV18 | CASSLAGGNEQYF
TRBJ2-2 | TRBV6-5 | CASSYSKRATGELFF
TRBJ2-3 | TRBV25-1 | CASSESIGKGVADTQYF
TRBJ2-5 | TRBV10-1 | CASRSGLAGGPGKTQYF
TRBJ2-3 | TRBV7-2 | CASTYRGGDRDTQYF
TRBJ2-2 | TRBV6-1 | CASSDRLGTGELFF
TRBJ2-1 | TRBV2 | CARDLAELSSYNEQFF
TRBJ1-5 | TRBV20-1 | CSATGQPQHF
TRBJ2-1 | TRBV9 | CASSVGQGVGREQFF
TRBJ2-3 | TRBV7-7 | CASSPGTSGGAADTQYF
TRBJ1-6 | TRBV7-2 | CASSPIPTEGLSPLHF
TRBJ2-2 | TRBV19 | CASSIAELNTGELFF
TRBJ2-7 | TRBV30 | CAWSRTTSSYEQYF
TRBJ1-1 | TRBV6-6 | CASSYESGNTEAFF
TRBJ2-3 | TRBV18 | CASSLGRLAGGPSDTQYF
TRBJ1-1 | TRBV25-1 | CASSYRDRVSEAFF
TRBJ2-3 | TRBV4-1 | CASSQTFSGSGTDTQYF
TRBJ2-6 | TRBV7-8 | CASSLTRSSGANVLTF
TRBJ1-4 | TRBV7-8 | CASSLGTGREKLFF
TRBJ1-5 | TRBV5-6 | CASSLRQGQNQPQHF
TRBJ2-2 | TRBV7-2 | CASSSISGQTGELFF
TRBJ1-3 | TRBV19 | CASTLGGSGNTIYF
TRBJ1-5 | TRBV30 | CAWSPGEGWQPQHF